The present entry profiles one TCR beta chain with its context. Germline CDR1 MNHEY, CDR2 SMNVEV (reference sequence). Trimming cost V 5 bases and J 4 bases, with 11 bases left between them. CDR3 length: 13 amino acids. The sample is drawn from a study of blood T cell repertoires in COVID-19. Study background: T cells, B-cell-depleted T cells, or PBMCs provided the cDNA or gDNA that served as material.

Produced via immunoSEQ multiplex PCR; TCRdb's table is partial and in-frame only. The sample holds over 200,000 clones, approximately 84% seen once. Sequencing was done on a sample of peripheral blood. The chain joins TRBV27 to TRBJ1-2; D may be TRBD1 (5 bases). The TCR originated in a woman in her forties or fifties with active or convalescent COVID-19. CDR3 coding DNA: TGTGCCAGCAGTACAGGAAACCTCTATGGCTACACCTTC. Translated: CASSTGNLYGYTF.